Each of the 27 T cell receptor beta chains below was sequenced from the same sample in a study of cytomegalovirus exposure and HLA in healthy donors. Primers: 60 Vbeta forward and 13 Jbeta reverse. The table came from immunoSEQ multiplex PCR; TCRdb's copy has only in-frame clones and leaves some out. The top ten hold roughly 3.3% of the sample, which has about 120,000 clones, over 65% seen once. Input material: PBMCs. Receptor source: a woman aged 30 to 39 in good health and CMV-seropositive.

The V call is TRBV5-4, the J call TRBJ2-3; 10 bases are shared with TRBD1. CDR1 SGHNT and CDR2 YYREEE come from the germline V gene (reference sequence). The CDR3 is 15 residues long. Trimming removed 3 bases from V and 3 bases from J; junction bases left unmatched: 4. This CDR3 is CASSSTGGRTDTQYF. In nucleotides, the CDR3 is TGTGCCAGCAGCTCGACAGGGGGCAGAACAGATACGCAGTATTTT.

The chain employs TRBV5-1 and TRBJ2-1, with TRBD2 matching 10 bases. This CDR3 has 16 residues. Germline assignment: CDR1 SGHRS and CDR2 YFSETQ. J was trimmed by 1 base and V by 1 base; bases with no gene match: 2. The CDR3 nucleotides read TGCGCCAGCAGCTTGCCTAGCGGGGGTTCCTACAATGAGCAGTTCTTC. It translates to CASSLPSGGSYNEQFF.

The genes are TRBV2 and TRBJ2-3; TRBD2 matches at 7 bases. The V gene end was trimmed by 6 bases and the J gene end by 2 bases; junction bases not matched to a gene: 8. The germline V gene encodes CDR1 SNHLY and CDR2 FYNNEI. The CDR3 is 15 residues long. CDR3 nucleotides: TGTGCCAGCAGCGGCCTAAGCGGGGACACAGATACGCAGTATTTT. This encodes CASSGLSGDTDTQYF.

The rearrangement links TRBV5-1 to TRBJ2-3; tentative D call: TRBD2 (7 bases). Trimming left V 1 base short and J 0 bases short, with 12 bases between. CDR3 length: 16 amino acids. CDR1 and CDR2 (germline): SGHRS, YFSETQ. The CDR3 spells CASSLWAGASTDTQYF. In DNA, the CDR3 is TGCGCCAGCAGCTTGTGGGCGGGGGCGAGCACAGATACGCAGTATTTT.

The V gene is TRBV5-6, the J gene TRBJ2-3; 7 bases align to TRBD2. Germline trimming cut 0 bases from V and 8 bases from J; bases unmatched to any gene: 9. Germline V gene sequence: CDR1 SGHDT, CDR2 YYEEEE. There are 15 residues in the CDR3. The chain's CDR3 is CASSLGRGVALTQYF. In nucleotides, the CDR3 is TGTGCCAGCAGCTTGGGCCGGGGGGTAGCGCTTACGCAGTATTTT.

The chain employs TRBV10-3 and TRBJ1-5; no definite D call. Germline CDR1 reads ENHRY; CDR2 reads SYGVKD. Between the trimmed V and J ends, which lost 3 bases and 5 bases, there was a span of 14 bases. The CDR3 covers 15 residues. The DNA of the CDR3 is TGTGCCATCAGTGATGCATCAGGTTCAGATCAGCCCCAGCATTTT. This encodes CAISDASGSDQPQHF.

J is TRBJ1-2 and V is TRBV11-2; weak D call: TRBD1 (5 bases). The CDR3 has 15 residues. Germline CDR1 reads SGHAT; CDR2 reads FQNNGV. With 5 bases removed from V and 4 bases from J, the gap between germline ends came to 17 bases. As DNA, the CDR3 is TGTGCCAGCAGCATTCAAGGGGATTTACCCTATGGCTACACCTTC. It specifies CASSIQGDLPYGYTF.

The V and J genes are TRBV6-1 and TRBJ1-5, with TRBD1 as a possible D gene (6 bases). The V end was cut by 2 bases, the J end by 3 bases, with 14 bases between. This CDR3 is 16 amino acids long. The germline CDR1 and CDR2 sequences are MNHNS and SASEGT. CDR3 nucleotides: TGTGCCAGCAGTGAACTGAAGAGGACAGCCAATCAGCCCCAGCATTTT. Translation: CASSELKRTANQPQHF.

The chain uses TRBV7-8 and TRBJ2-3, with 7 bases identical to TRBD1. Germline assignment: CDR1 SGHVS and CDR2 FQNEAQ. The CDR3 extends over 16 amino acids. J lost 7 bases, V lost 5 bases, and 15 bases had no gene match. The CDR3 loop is CASSPQQGFPLNTQYF. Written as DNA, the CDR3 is TGTGCCAGCAGCCCACAACAGGGGTTCCCTCTAAATACGCAGTATTTT.

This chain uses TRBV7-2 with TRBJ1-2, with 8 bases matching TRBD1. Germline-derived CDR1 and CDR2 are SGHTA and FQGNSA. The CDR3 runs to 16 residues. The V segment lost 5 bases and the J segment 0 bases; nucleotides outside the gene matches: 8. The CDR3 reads CASSHQGAGANYGYTF. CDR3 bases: TGTGCCAGCAGCCACCAGGGGGCAGGAGCTAACTATGGCTACACCTTC.

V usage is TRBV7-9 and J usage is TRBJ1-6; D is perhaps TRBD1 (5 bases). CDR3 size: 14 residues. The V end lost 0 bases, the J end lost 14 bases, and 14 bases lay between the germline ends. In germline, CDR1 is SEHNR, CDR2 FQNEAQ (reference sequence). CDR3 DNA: TGTGCCAGCAGCTTAGCAAACCCGGGGGGAACCCTCCACTTT. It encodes CASSLANPGGTLHF.

CDR3 sequence (DNA): TGTGCCAGCAGTAAAGCGGGGGGGCCAGAAGGTGAGCAGTTCTTC. Translating gives CASSKAGGPEGEQFF. The genes are TRBV5-4 and TRBJ2-1; 10 bases align to TRBD2. The germline CDR1 and CDR2 sequences are SGHNT and YYREEE (reference sequence). The CDR3 covers 15 residues. The V gene end was trimmed by 5 bases and the J gene end by 9 bases; junction bases not matched to a gene: 11.

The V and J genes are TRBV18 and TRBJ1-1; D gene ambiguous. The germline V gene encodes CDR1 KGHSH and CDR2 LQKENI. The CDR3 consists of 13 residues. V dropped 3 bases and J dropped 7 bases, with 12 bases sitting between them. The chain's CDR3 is CASSPSGSLEAFF. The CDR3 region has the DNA TGTGCCAGCTCACCCTCCGGGAGTCTTGAAGCTTTCTTT.

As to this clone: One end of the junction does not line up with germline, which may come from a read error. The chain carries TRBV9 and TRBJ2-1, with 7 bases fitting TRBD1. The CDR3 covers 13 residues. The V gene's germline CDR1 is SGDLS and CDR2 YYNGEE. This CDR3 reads CASSFLDRNGQFF. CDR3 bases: TGTGCCAGCAGCTTCTTGGACAGGAATGGGCAGTTCTTC. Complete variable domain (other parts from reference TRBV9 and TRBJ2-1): DSGVTQTPKHLITATGQRVTLRCSPRSGDLSVYWYQQSLDQGLQFLIQYYNGEERAKGNILERFSAQQFPDLHSELNLSSLELGDSALYFCASSFLDRNGQFFGPGTRLTVL.

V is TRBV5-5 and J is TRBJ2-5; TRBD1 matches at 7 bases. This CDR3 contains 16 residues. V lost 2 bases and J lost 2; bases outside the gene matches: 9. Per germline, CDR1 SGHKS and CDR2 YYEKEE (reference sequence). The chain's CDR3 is CASSFNWVTGQETQYF. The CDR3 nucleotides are TGTGCCAGCAGCTTTAACTGGGTGACAGGGCAAGAGACCCAGTACTTC.

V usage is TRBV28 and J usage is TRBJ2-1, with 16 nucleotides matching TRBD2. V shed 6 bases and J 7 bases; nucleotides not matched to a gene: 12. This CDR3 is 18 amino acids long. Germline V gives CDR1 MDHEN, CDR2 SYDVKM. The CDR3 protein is CASRRPGLAGGAENEQFF. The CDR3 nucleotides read TGTGCCAGCAGACGTCCGGGACTAGCGGGGGGGGCAGAAAATGAGCAGTTCTTC.

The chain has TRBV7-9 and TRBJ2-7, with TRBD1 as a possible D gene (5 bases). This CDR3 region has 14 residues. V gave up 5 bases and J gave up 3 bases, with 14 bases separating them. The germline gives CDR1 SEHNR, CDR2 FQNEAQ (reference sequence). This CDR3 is CASSRQGPLYEQYF. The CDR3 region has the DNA TGTGCCAGCAGCCGCCAGGGCCCTCTCTACGAGCAGTACTTC. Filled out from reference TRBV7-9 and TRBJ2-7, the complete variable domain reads DTGVSQNPRHKITKRGQNVTFRCDPISEHNRLYWYRQTLGQGPEFLTYFQNEAQLEKSRLLSDRFSAERPKGSFSTLEIQRTEQGDSAMYLCASSRQGPLYEQYFGPGTRLTVT.

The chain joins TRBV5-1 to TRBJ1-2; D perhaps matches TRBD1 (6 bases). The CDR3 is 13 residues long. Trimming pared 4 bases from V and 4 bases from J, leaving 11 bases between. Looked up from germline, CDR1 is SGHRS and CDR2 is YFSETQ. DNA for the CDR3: TGCGCCAGCAGCCAGGACAGAACCTATGGCTACACCTTC. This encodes CASSQDRTYGYTF. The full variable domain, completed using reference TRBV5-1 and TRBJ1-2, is KAGVTQTPRYLIKTRGQQVTLSCSPISGHRSVSWYQQTPGQGLQFLFEYFSETQRNKGNFPGRFSGRQFSNSRSEMNVSTLELGDSALYLCASSQDRTYGYTFGSGTRLTVV.

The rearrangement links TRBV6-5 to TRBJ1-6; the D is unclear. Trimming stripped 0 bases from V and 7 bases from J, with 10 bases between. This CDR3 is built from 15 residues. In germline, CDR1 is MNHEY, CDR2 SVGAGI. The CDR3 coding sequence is TGTGCCAGCAGTTACTCCTCCTGGCCAAATTCACCCCTCCACTTT. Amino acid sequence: CASSYSSWPNSPLHF.

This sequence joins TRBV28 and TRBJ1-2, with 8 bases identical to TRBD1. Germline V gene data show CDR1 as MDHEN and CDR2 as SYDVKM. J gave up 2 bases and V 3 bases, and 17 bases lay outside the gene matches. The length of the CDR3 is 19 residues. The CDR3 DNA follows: TGTGCCAGCAGTTTCCTTTTTGACGTTACCGGACAGGGCAACTATGGCTACACCTTC. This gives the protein CASSFLFDVTGQGNYGYTF.

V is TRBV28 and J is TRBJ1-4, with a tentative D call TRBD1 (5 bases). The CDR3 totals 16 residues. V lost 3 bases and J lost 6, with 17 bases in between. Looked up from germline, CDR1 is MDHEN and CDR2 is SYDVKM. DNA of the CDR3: TGTGCCAGCAGTTTTTTAATCAGGGTGGGTCATGAAAAACTGTTTTTT. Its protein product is CASSFLIRVGHEKLFF.

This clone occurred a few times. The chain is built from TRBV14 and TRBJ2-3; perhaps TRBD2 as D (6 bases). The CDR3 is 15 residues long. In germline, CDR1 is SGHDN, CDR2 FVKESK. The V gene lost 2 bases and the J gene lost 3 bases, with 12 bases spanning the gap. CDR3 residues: CASSQSGGRTDTQYF. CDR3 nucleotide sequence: TGTGCCAGCAGCCAATCTGGTGGGAGGACAGATACGCAGTATTTT.

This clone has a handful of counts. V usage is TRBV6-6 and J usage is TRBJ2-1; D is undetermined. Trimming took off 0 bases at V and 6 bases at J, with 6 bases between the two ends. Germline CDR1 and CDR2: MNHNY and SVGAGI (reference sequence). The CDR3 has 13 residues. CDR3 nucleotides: TGTGCCAGCAGTTACTCAGCAGGCAATGAGCAGTTCTTC. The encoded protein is CASSYSAGNEQFF.

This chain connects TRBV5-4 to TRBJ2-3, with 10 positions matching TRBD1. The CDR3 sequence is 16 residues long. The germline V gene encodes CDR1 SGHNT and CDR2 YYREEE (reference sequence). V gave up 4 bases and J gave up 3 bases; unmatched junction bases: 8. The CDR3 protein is CASSPWTGGGTDTQYF. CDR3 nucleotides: TGTGCCAGCAGCCCCTGGACAGGGGGTGGGACAGATACGCAGTATTTT.

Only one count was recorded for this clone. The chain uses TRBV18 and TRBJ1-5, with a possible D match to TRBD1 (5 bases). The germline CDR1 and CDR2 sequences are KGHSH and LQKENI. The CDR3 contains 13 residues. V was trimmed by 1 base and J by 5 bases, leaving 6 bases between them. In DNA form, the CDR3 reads TGTGCCAGCTCACCACAGACAGATCAGCCCCAGCATTTT. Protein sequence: CASSPQTDQPQHF.

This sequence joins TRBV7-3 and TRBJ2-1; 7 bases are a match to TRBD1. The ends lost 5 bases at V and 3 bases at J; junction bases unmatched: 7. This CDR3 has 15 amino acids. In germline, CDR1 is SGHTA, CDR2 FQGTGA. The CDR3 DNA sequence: TGTGCCAGCAGCCGACAGGGAACAAACTACAATGAGCAGTTCTTC. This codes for CASSRQGTNYNEQFF. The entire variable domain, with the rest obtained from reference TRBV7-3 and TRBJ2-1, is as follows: GAGVSQTPSNKVTEKGKYVELRCDPISGHTALYWYRQSLGQGPEFLIYFQGTGAADDSGLPNDRFFAVRPEGSVSTLKIQRTERGDSAVYLCASSRQGTNYNEQFFGPGTRLTVL.

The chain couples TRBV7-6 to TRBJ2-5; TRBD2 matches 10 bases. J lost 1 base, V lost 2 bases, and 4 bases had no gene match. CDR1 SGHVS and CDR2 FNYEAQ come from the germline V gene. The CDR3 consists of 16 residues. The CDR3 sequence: CASSLTSGVIQETQYF. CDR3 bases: TGTGCCAGCAGCTTAACTAGCGGGGTAATCCAAGAGACCCAGTACTTC.